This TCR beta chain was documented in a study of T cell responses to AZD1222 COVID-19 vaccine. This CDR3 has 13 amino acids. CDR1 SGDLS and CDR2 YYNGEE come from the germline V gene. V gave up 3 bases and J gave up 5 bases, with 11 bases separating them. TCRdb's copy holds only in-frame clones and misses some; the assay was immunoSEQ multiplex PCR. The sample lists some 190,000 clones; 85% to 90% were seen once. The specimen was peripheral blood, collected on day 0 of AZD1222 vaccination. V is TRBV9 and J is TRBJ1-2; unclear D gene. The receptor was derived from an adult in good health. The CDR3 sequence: CASSGVVAYGYTF. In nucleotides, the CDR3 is TGTGCCAGCAGCGGTGTAGTGGCTTATGGCTACACCTTC.